A selection of T cell receptor beta chains follows, all from one sample in a study of CD8+CD57+ T cells in acquired aplastic anemia. TCRdb called the reads again in MiXCR, with one record for every CDR3 protein. This table has some 190,000 distinct CDR3 sequences, 40% to 55% appearing once. Sequenced input: sorted CD4+, CD8+, or CD8+CD57+ T cells (not recorded which) from PBMCs. These receptors originate from a human donor in good health. CDR3s include the opening cysteine and the closing phenylalanine or tryptophan. Fields, in order: J gene, CDR3 length, V gene, CDR3 protein.

j_call: TRBJ2-3; cdr3_length: 15; v_call: TRBV24-1; cdr3_aa: CATSTPDRSTDTQYF
j_call: TRBJ2-7; cdr3_length: 14; v_call: TRBV29-1; cdr3_aa: CSVGGAGAPYEQYF
j_call: TRBJ2-7; cdr3_length: 13; v_call: TRBV19; cdr3_aa: CASSMGRGFEQYF
j_call: TRBJ2-7; cdr3_length: 15; v_call: TRBV20-1; cdr3_aa: CSAKRSSGRAIWQYF
j_call: TRBJ2-2; cdr3_length: 18; v_call: TRBV5-1; cdr3_aa: CASSLATQTSGNAGELFF
j_call: TRBJ2-5; cdr3_length: 13; v_call: TRBV20-1; cdr3_aa: CSATDRVEETQYF
j_call: TRBJ2-3; cdr3_length: 15; v_call: TRBV9; cdr3_aa: CAPGELAGVTDTQYF
j_call: TRBJ1-2; cdr3_length: 12; v_call: TRBV20-1; cdr3_aa: CSALTGEHGYTF
j_call: TRBJ2-7; cdr3_length: 14; v_call: TRBV20-1; cdr3_aa: CSARGLAGSEEQYF
j_call: TRBJ1-6; cdr3_length: 13; v_call: TRBV6-1; cdr3_aa: CAGNVNRDSPLHF
j_call: TRBJ2-5; cdr3_length: 11; v_call: TRBV20-1; cdr3_aa: CSPLPLETQYF
j_call: TRBJ2-1; cdr3_length: 13; v_call: TRBV7-4; cdr3_aa: CASSSGTSNEQFF
j_call: TRBJ2-7; cdr3_length: 14; v_call: TRBV5-1; cdr3_aa: CASSLTGTTNEQYF
j_call: TRBJ2-1; cdr3_length: 16; v_call: TRBV11-2; cdr3_aa: CASSLGPDHSYNEQFF
j_call: TRBJ1-2; cdr3_length: 14; v_call: TRBV3-1; cdr3_aa: CASSHSPGVHGYTF
j_call: TRBJ2-7; cdr3_length: 16; v_call: TRBV5-1; cdr3_aa: CASSLTFSGIPYEQYF
j_call: TRBJ2-3; cdr3_length: 15; v_call: TRBV11-1; cdr3_aa: CASSPLAGGAGTQYF
j_call: TRBJ2-3; cdr3_length: 12; v_call: TRBV14; cdr3_aa: CASSQALYTQYF
j_call: TRBJ2-5; cdr3_length: 13; v_call: TRBV19; cdr3_aa: CASSRTGRETQYF
j_call: TRBJ1-1; cdr3_length: 13; v_call: TRBV29-1; cdr3_aa: CSVGQGPNTEAFF
j_call: TRBJ2-3; cdr3_length: 15; v_call: TRBV11-2; cdr3_aa: CASSTAYGGTDTQYF
j_call: TRBJ1-1; cdr3_length: 12; v_call: TRBV7-9; cdr3_aa: CASSLSGPEAFF
j_call: TRBJ1-1; cdr3_length: 13; v_call: TRBV5-1; cdr3_aa: CASSARQGLDAFF
j_call: TRBJ1-2; cdr3_length: 14; v_call: TRBV19; cdr3_aa: CASSRQGANTGYTF
j_call: TRBJ2-5; cdr3_length: 14; v_call: TRBV5-6; cdr3_aa: CASSLAGIQETQYF
j_call: TRBJ2-1; cdr3_length: 15; v_call: TRBV7-3; cdr3_aa: CASSLGLAAYNEQFF
j_call: TRBJ1-1; cdr3_length: 14; v_call: TRBV11-1; cdr3_aa: CASSLGSGQAEAFF
j_call: TRBJ2-6; cdr3_length: 12; v_call: TRBV2; cdr3_aa: CASSDGANVLTF
j_call: TRBJ2-3; cdr3_length: 15; v_call: TRBV20-1; cdr3_aa: CSARDGRSHTDTQYF
j_call: TRBJ1-1; cdr3_length: 15; v_call: TRBV5-1; cdr3_aa: CASSLARDLNTEAFF
j_call: TRBJ2-3; cdr3_length: 18; v_call: TRBV5-4; cdr3_aa: CASSTGTSGRAGEDTQYF
j_call: TRBJ1-1; cdr3_length: 14; v_call: TRBV10-3; cdr3_aa: CAISPGTGALEAFF
j_call: TRBJ1-5; cdr3_length: 13; v_call: TRBV6-1; cdr3_aa: CAIGGDRGQPQHF
j_call: TRBJ1-5; cdr3_length: 14; v_call: TRBV19; cdr3_aa: CASSRRGRDQPQHF
j_call: TRBJ2-3; cdr3_length: 15; v_call: TRBV6-6; cdr3_aa: CASSYDLGARNTQYF
j_call: TRBJ1-2; cdr3_length: 12; v_call: TRBV25-1; cdr3_aa: CASSEIVGGYTF
j_call: TRBJ2-7; cdr3_length: 17; v_call: TRBV4-1; cdr3_aa: CASSLTGASGSLDEQYF
j_call: TRBJ2-3; cdr3_length: 15; v_call: TRBV7-2; cdr3_aa: CASSSGWTSTDTQYF
j_call: TRBJ2-3; cdr3_length: 15; v_call: TRBV20-1; cdr3_aa: CSAKAPDGSTDTQYF
j_call: TRBJ1-1; cdr3_length: 15; v_call: TRBV19; cdr3_aa: CASSIDPASNTEAFF
j_call: TRBJ2-7; cdr3_length: 14; v_call: TRBV11-2; cdr3_aa: CASSLVVQGYEQYF
j_call: TRBJ2-5; cdr3_length: 14; v_call: TRBV19; cdr3_aa: CASSRTGPGETQYF
j_call: TRBJ2-7; cdr3_length: 13; v_call: TRBV20-1; cdr3_aa: CSAPSTSSYEQYF
j_call: TRBJ2-3; cdr3_length: 15; v_call: TRBV7-6; cdr3_aa: CASSSRDRGPDTQYF
j_call: TRBJ2-1; cdr3_length: 13; v_call: TRBV12-3/TRBV12-4; cdr3_aa: CASSLGQHNEQFF
j_call: TRBJ2-7; cdr3_length: 15; v_call: TRBV7-2; cdr3_aa: CASSLARRGAYEQYF
j_call: TRBJ1-4; cdr3_length: 16; v_call: TRBV5-5; cdr3_aa: CASSLGGSATNEKLFF
j_call: TRBJ2-1; cdr3_length: 13; v_call: TRBV20-1; cdr3_aa: CSAGTLRRNEQFF
j_call: TRBJ1-5; cdr3_length: 15; v_call: TRBV20-1; cdr3_aa: CSALHGQGQNQPQHF
j_call: TRBJ1-6; cdr3_length: 16; v_call: TRBV7-6; cdr3_aa: CASSLDPVSNNSPLHF
j_call: TRBJ1-2; cdr3_length: 13; v_call: TRBV30; cdr3_aa: CAWTRTGSKGYTF
j_call: TRBJ2-7; cdr3_length: 15; v_call: TRBV10-3; cdr3_aa: CAIGGQGPSSYEQYF
j_call: TRBJ1-2; cdr3_length: 13; v_call: TRBV2; cdr3_aa: CASRPGLYYGYTF
j_call: TRBJ2-1; cdr3_length: 14; v_call: TRBV20-1; cdr3_aa: CSAAGLAGVHEQFF
j_call: TRBJ2-3; cdr3_length: 12; v_call: TRBV7-2; cdr3_aa: CASSWTRDTQYF
j_call: TRBJ1-1; cdr3_length: 14; v_call: TRBV11-2; cdr3_aa: CASSFSGGNTEAFF
j_call: TRBJ2-3; cdr3_length: 18; v_call: TRBV10-3; cdr3_aa: CAISDSTGLAGGPDTQYF
j_call: TRBJ2-7; cdr3_length: 13; v_call: TRBV10-3; cdr3_aa: CAISRLGRREQYF
j_call: TRBJ1-5; cdr3_length: 12; v_call: TRBV2; cdr3_aa: CASSDSNQPQHF